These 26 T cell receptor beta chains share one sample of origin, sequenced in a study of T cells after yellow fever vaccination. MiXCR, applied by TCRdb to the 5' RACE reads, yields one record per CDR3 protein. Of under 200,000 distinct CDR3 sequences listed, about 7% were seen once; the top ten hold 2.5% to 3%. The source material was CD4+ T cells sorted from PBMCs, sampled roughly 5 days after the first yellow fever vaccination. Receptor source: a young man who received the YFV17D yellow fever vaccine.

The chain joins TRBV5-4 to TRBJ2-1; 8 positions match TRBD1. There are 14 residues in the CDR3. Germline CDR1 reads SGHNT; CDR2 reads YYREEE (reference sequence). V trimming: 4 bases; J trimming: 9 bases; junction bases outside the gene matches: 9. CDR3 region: CASSPQDRATEQFF. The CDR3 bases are TGTGCCAGCAGCCCGCAGGACAGGGCCACTGAGCAGTTCTTC.

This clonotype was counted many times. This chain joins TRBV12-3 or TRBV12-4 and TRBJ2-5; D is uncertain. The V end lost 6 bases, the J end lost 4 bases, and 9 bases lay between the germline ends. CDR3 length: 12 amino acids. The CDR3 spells CASSTQGETQYF. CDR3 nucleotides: TGTGCCAGCAGCACCCAAGGAGAGACCCAGTACTTC.

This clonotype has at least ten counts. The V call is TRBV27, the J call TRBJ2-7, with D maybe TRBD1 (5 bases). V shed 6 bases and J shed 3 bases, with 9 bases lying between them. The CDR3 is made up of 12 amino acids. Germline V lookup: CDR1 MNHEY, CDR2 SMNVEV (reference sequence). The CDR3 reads CASSLRGYEQYF. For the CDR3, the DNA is TGTGCCAGCAGCTTAAGGGGCTACGAGCAGTACTTC.

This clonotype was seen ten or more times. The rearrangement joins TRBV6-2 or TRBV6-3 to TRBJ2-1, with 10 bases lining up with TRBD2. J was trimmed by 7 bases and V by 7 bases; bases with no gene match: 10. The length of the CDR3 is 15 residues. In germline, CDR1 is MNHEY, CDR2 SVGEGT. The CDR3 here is CASMSGGASRNEQFF. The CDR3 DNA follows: TGTGCCAGCATGAGCGGGGGGGCCTCCCGTAATGAGCAGTTCTTC.

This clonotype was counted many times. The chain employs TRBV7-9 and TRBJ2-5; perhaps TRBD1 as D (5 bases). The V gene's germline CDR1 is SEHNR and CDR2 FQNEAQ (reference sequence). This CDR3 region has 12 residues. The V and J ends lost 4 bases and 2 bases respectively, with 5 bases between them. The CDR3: CASSWTQETQYF. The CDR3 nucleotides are TGTGCCAGCAGCTGGACACAAGAGACCCAGTACTTC.

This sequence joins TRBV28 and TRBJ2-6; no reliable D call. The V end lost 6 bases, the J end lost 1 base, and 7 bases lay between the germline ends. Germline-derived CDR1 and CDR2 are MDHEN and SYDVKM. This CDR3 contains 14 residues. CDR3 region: CASSPYSGANVLTF. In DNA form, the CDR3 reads TGTGCCAGCAGCCCATATTCTGGGGCCAACGTCCTGACTTTC.

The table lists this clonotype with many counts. The chain's CDR3 is CASSPGTAGRDDEQYF. For the CDR3, the DNA is TGTGCCAGCAGCCCAGGGACAGCCGGTCGGGACGACGAGCAGTACTTC. This chain joins TRBV5-8 and TRBJ2-7, with TRBD1 identical over 7 bases. Per germline, CDR1 SGHTS and CDR2 YDEGEE. CDR3 length: 16 residues. J was trimmed by 5 bases and V by 4 bases; bases with no gene match: 15.

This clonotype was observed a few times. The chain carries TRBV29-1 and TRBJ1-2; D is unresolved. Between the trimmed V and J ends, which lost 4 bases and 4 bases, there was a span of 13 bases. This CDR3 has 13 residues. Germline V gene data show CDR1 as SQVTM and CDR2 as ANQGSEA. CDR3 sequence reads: CSVAPLRVYGYTF. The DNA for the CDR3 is TGCAGCGTTGCCCCCCTGAGGGTCTATGGCTACACCTTC.

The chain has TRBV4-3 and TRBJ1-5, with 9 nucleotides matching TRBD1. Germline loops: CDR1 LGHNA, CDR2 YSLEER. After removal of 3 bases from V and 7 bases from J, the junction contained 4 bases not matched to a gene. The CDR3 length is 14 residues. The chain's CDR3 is CASSQGQGAQPQHF. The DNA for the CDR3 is TGCGCCAGCAGCCAGGGACAGGGCGCCCAGCCCCAGCATTTT.

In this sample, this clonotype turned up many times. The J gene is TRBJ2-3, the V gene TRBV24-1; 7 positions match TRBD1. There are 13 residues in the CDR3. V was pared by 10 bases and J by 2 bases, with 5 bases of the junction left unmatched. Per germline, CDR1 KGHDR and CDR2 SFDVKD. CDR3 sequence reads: CATKDRATDTQYF. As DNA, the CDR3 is TGTGCCACGAAAGACAGGGCCACAGATACGCAGTATTTT.

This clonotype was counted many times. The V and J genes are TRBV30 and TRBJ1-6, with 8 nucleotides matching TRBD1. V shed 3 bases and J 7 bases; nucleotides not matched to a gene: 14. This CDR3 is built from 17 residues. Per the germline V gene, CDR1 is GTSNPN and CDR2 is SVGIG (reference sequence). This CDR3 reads CAWRLGQGDLDNSPLHF. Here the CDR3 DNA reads TGTGCCTGGAGACTCGGACAGGGAGATTTAGACAATTCACCCCTCCACTTT.

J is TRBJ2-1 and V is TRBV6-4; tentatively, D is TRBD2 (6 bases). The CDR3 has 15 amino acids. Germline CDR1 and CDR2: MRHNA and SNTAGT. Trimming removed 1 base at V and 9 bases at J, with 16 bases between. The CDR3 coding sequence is TGTGCCAGCAGTGACTTATCCGCGGGGAATTCTGAGCAGTTCTTC. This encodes CASSDLSAGNSEQFF.

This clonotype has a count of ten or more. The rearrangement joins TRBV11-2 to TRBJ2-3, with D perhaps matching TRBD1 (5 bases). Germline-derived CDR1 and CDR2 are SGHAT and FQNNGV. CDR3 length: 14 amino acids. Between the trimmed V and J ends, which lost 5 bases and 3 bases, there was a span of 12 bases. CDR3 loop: CASSQIRATDTQYF. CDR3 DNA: TGTGCCAGCAGCCAAATCAGGGCTACAGATACGCAGTATTTT.

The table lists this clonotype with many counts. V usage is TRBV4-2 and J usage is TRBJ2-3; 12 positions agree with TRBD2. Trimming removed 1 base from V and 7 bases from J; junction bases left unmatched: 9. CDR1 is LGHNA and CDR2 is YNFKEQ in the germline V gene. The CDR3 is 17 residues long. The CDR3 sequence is CASSQGKASGRANTQYF. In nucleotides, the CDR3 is TGTGCCAGCAGCCAAGGAAAGGCTAGCGGGAGGGCTAATACGCAGTATTTT.

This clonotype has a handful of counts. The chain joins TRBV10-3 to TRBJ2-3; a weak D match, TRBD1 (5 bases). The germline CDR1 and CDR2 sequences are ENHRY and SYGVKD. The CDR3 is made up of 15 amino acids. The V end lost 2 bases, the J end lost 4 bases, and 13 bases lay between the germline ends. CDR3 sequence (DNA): TGTGCCATCAGTGAGGGCCAGGGATTAGCAGATACGCAGTATTTT. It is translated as CAISEGQGLADTQYF.

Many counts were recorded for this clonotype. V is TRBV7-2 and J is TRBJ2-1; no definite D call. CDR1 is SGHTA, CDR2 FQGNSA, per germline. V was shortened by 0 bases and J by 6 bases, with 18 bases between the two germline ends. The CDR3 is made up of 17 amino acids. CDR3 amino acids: CASSLARNSQVSNEQFF. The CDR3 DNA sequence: TGTGCCAGCAGCTTAGCCCGGAACAGCCAGGTGAGCAATGAGCAGTTCTTC.

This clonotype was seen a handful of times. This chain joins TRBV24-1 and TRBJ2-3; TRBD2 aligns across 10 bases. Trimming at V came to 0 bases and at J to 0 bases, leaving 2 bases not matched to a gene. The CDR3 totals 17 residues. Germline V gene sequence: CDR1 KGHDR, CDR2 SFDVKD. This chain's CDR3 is CATSDLGLAASTDTQYF. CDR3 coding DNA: TGTGCCACCAGTGATTTGGGACTAGCGGCCAGCACAGATACGCAGTATTTT.

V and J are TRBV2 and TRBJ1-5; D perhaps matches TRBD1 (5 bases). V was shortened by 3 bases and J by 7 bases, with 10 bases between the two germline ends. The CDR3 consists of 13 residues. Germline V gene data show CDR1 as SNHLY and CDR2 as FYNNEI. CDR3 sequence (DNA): TGTGCCAGCAGTGATGGGGGAGGACAGCCCCAGCATTTT. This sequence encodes CASSDGGGQPQHF.

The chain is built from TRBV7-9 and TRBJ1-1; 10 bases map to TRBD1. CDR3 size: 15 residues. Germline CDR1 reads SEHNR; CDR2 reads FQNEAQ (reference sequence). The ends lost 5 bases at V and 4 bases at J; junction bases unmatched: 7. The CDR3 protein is CASSRPGTGATEAFF. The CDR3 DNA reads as TGTGCCAGCAGCCGTCCCGGGACAGGGGCCACTGAAGCTTTCTTT.

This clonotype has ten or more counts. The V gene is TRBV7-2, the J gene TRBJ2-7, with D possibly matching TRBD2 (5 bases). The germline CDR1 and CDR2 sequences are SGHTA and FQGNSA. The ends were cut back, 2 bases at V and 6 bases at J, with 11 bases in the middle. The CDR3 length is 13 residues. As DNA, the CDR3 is TGTGCCAGCAGCTTATTCCGACGGGGCGAGCAGTACTTC. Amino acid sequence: CASSLFRRGEQYF. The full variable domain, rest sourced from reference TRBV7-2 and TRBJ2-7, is GAGVSQSPSNKVTEKGKDVELRCDPISGHTALYWYRQSLGQGLEFLIYFQGNSAPDKSGLPSDRFSAERTGGSVSTLTIQRTQQEDSAVYLCASSLFRRGEQYFGPGTRLTVT.

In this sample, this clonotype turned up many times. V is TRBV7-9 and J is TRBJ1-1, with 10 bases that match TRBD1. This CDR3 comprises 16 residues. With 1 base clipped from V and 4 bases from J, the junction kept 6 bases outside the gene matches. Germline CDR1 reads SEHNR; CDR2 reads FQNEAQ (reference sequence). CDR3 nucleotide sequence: TGTGCCAGCAGCTTAGGGGGACAGGGGTTGCGCACTGAAGCTTTCTTT. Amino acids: CASSLGGQGLRTEAFF.

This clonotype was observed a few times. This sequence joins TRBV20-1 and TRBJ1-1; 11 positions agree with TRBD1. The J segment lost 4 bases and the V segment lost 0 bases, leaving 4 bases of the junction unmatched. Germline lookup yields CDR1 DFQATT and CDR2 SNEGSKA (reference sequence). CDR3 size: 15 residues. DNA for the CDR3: TGCAGTGCTAGAGACATAGGACAGGGGGCCACTGAAGCTTTCTTT. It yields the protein CSARDIGQGATEAFF.

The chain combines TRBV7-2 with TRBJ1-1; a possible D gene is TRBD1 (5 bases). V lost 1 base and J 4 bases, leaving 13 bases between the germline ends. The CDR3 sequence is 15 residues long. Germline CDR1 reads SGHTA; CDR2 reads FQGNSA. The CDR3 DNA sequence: TGTGCCAGCAGCTTAGTATTGGCGGGGGGCACTGAAGCTTTCTTT. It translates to CASSLVLAGGTEAFF.

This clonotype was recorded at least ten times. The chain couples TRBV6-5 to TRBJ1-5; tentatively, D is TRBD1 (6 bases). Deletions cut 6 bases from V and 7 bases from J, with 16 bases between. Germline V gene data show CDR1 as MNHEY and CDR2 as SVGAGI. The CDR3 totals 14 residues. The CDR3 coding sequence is TGTGCCAGCAGGTCCGGTGGGGGCAGGCAGCCCCAGCATTTT. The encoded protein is CASRSGGGRQPQHF.

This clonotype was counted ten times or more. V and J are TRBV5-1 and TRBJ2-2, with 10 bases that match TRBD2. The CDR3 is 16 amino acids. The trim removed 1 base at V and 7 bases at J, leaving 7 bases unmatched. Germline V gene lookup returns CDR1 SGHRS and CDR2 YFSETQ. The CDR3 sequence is CASSLTSGVEGGELFF. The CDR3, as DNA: TGCGCCAGCAGCTTGACTAGCGGGGTCGAAGGCGGGGAGCTGTTTTTT.

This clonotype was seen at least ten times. CDR3 region: CASSRDRGTDTQYF. CDR3 nucleotide sequence: TGCGCCAGCAGCCGGGACAGGGGCACAGATACGCAGTATTTT. This rearrangement joins TRBV5-1 to TRBJ2-3; TRBD1 matches at 9 bases. With 4 bases clipped from V and 1 base from J, the junction kept 1 base outside the gene matches. In germline, CDR1 is SGHRS, CDR2 YFSETQ. The CDR3 loop spans 14 amino acids.